This T cell receptor (beta chain) was found in a study of shared clonotypes between healthy human individuals. At the level of the study: Researchers drew samples from a couple of women and a few men aged 18 to 49.

Produced via immunoSEQ multiplex PCR; TCRdb's table is partial and in-frame only. The profile shows some 2.1 million clones, 95% of them singletons. On this clone: What it binds is not known.

V lost 1 base and J 5 bases, leaving 6 bases between the germline ends. CDR3 size: 13 residues. CDR1 and CDR2 (germline): SGHDN, FVKESK. Study-level findings and limits: Approximately 4.9% of naive CD4 clonotypes were shared across a few donors. Relative to clonotypes present in all four donors, those not shared had lower generation probabilities.

This chain joins TRBV14 and TRBJ1-3; D is undetermined. The clonotype originates from a man aged 18 to 29 in good health. Sequenced input: naive CD4+ T cells sorted from blood. This sample's subset: CD45RA+ positively selected. The CDR3 here is CASSQVSRNTIYF. CDR3 sequence (DNA): TGTGCCAGCAGCCAAGTATCAAGAAACACCATATATTTT.